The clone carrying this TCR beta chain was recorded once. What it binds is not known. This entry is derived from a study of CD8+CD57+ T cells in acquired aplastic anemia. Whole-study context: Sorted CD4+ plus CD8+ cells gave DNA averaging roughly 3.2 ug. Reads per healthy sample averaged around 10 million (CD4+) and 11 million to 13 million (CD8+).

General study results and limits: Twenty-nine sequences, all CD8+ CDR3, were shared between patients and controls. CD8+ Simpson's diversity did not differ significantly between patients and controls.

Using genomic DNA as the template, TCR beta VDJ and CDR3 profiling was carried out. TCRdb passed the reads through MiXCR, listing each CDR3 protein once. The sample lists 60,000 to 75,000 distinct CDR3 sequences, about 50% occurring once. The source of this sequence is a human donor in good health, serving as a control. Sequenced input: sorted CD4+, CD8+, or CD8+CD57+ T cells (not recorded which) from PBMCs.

As DNA, the CDR3 is TGCAGCGTTAGTGGCAGGGGCCCTAACTATGGCTACACCTTC. Its translation: CSVSGRGPNYGYTF. This chain connects TRBV29-1 to TRBJ1-2; D possibly corresponds to TRBD1 (6 bases). The CDR3 has 14 residues. Germline V gives CDR1 SQVTM, CDR2 ANQGSEA. V gave up 5 bases and J gave up 0 bases, with 13 bases separating them.